The table lists the clone carrying this TCR beta chain with a count of one. The data originate from a study of blood T cell repertoires in COVID-19. Study-level information: COVID-19 samples from acute and convalescent phases originated in the United States, Italy and Spain.

As originally analysed: Quantification of nucleated cells was approximated via reference gene primer amplification. The repertoire was sequenced with immunoSEQ multiplex PCR; TCRdb's copy has only in-frame clones and lacks some. Clone size and V and J calls were adopted from that table, with D and trimming inferred from the DNA. In the table there are approximately 220,000 clones, approximately 84% of which are singletons. The sequencing input was peripheral blood. This receptor was taken from a man in his forties or fifties with acute or convalescent COVID-19.

The CDR3, as DNA: TGTGCCAGCTCACCCGGGACGGGGGGTCCGTCTGGGCCCCAGCATTTT. This codes for CASSPGTGGPSGPQHF. V and J are TRBV18 and TRBJ1-5; tentatively, D is TRBD1 (5 bases). The CDR3 extends over 16 amino acids. V was pared by 3 bases and J by 9 bases, with 21 bases between. Per germline, CDR1 KGHSH and CDR2 LQKENI. Using reference TRBV18 and TRBJ1-5 for the parts outside the CDR3, the full variable domain is NAGVMQNPRHLVRRRGQEARLRCSPMKGHSHVYWYRQLPEEGLKFMVYLQKENIIDESGMPKERFSAEFPKEGPSILRIQQVVRGDSAAYFCASSPGTGGPSGPQHFGDGTRLSIL.